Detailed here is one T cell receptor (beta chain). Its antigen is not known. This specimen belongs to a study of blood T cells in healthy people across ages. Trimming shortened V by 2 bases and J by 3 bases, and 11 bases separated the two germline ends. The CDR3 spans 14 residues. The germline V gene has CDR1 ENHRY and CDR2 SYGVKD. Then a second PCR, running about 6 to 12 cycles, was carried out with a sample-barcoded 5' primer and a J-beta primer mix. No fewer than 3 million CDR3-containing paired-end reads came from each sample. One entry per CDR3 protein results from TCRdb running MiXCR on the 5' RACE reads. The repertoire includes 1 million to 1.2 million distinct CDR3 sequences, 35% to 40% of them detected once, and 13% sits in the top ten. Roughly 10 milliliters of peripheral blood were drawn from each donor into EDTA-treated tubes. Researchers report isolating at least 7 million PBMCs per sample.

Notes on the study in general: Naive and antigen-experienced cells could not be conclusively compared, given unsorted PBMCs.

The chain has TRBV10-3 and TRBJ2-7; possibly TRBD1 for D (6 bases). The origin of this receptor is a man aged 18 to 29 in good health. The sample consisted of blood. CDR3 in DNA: TGTGCCATCAGTGAGAGGGGACAAGGCTACGAGCAGTACTTC. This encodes CAISERGQGYEQYF.